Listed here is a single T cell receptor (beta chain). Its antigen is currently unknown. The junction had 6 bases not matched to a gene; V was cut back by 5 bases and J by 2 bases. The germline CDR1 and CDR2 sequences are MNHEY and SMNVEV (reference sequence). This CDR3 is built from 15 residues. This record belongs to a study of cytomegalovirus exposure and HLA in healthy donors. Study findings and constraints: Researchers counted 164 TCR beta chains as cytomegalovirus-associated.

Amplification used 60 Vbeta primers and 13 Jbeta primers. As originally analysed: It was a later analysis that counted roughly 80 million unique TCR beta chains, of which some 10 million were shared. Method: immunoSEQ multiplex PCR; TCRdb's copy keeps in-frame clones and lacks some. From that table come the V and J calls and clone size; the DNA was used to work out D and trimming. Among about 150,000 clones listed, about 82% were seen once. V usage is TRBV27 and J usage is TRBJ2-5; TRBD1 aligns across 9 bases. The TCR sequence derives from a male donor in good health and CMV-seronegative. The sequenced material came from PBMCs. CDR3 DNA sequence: TGTGCCAGCAGTCCACAGGGGGCGCAACAAGAGACCCAGTACTTC. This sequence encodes CASSPQGAQQETQYF.